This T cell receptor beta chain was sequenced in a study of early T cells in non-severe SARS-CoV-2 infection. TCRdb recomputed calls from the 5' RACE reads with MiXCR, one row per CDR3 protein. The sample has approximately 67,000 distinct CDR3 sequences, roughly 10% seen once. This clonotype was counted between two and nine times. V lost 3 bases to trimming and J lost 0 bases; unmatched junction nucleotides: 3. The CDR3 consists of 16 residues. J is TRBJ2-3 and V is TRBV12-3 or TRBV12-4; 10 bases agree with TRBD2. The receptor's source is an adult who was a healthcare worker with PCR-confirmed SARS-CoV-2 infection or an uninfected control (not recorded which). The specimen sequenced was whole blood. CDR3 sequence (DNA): TGTGCCAGCAGTTTGGGACTAGCGTATAGCACAGATACGCAGTATTTT. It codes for CASSLGLAYSTDTQYF.